Shown below are 21 T cell receptor beta chains from a single sample sequenced in a study of T cell responses to AZD1222 COVID-19 vaccine. The table came from immunoSEQ multiplex PCR; TCRdb's copy has only in-frame clones and leaves some out. The sample consists of more than 80,000 clones, 70% to 90% of them appearing once. This specimen was peripheral blood, taken on day 0 of AZD1222 vaccination. The receptors originated from an adult in good health.

The V and J genes are TRBV2 and TRBJ2-5; 16 bases are a match to TRBD2. From germline, CDR1 is SNHLY and CDR2 FYNNEI. CDR3 length: 16 residues. V dropped 8 bases and J dropped 2; count of bases not matched to a gene: 5. The CDR3 sequence is CASPGLAGGLQETQYF. The CDR3 DNA follows: TGTGCCAGCCCGGGACTAGCGGGGGGGTTACAAGAGACCCAGTACTTC.

This clone came up once. The chain couples TRBV2 to TRBJ1-5, with D perhaps matching TRBD1 (5 bases). The V and J ends lost 8 bases and 2 bases respectively, with 7 bases between them. The CDR3 spans 12 residues. Germline V CDR1 and CDR2: SNHLY, FYNNEI. DNA of the CDR3: TGTGCCAGCCTGACAGGCAATCAGCCCCAGCATTTT. It specifies CASLTGNQPQHF.

V gene TRBV5-6 combines with J gene TRBJ1-2; D unclear. Germline CDR1 and CDR2: SGHDT and YYEEEE. V was cut by 0 bases and J by 1 base, with 4 bases left in between. The CDR3 runs to 13 residues. CDR3 sequence: CASSLDVNYGYTF. CDR3 nucleotides: TGTGCCAGCAGCTTGGACGTTAACTATGGCTACACCTTC.

The rearrangement joins TRBV5-5 to TRBJ1-1, with 8 bases that match TRBD1. This CDR3 has 15 amino acids. V was clipped by 2 bases and J by 3 bases; unmatched bases: 6. Germline V gene lookup returns CDR1 SGHKS and CDR2 YYEKEE (reference sequence). Here the CDR3 reads CASSFGQGGHTEAFF. The CDR3 nucleotides are TGTGCCAGCAGCTTCGGACAGGGAGGGCACACTGAAGCTTTCTTT.

This rearrangement joins TRBV6-4 to TRBJ1-1; no clear D gene. Trimming removed 3 bases from V and 8 bases from J, with 13 bases in between. Per germline, CDR1 MRHNA and CDR2 SNTAGT. The CDR3 spans 13 residues. CDR3 nucleotide sequence: TGTGCCAGCAGTGAAAGACCCGGGAACGAAGCTTTCTTT. It yields the protein CASSERPGNEAFF.

The J gene is TRBJ1-1, the V gene TRBV4-1; possibly TRBD1 for D (6 bases). The germline CDR1 and CDR2 sequences are MGHRA and YSYEKL. This CDR3 has 14 residues. The V end lost 5 bases, the J end lost 1 base, and 11 bases lay between the germline ends. The chain's CDR3 is CASSTNRANTEAFF. The DNA of the CDR3 is TGCGCCAGCAGCACCAACAGGGCGAACACTGAAGCTTTCTTT.

The V gene is TRBV18, the J gene TRBJ1-1, with a possible D match to TRBD1 (5 bases). Trimming left V 0 bases short and J 5 bases short, with 13 bases between. CDR1 KGHSH and CDR2 LQKENI come from the germline V gene. This CDR3 region has 15 residues. This CDR3 reads CASSPPVGEVTEAFF. Written as DNA, the CDR3 is TGTGCCAGCTCACCACCGGTAGGGGAGGTAACTGAAGCTTTCTTT.

The V gene is TRBV20-1, the J gene TRBJ2-7; D perhaps matches TRBD1 (6 bases). V dropped 1 base and J dropped 7 bases, with 8 bases sitting between them. The CDR3 runs 11 residues. Germline V gives CDR1 DFQATT, CDR2 SNEGSKA (reference sequence). The CDR3 DNA is TGCAGTGCTAGAGGGGGGCGGGAGCAGTACTTC. Translated: CSARGGREQYF.

This chain joins TRBV11-2 and TRBJ2-3; TRBD2 agrees at 8 bases. The CDR3 is made up of 16 amino acids. The V and J ends lost 3 bases and 4 bases, in that order; junction bases with no gene match: 9. Germline V gives CDR1 SGHAT, CDR2 FQNNGV. This CDR3 is CASSFTGTRTSDTQYF. In DNA, the CDR3 is TGTGCCAGCAGCTTCACCGGGACTAGAACCTCAGATACGCAGTATTTT.

The rearrangement uses TRBV6-5 and TRBJ1-3, with 8 positions matching TRBD1. Trimming removed 4 bases from V and 2 bases from J; junction bases left unmatched: 4. Germline V gene sequence: CDR1 MNHEY, CDR2 SVGAGI. The CDR3 consists of 15 residues. CDR3 nucleotide sequence: TGTGCCAGCAGTTCGAAACAGGGGGCTGGAAACACCATATATTTT. Protein sequence: CASSSKQGAGNTIYF.

This sequence joins TRBV30 and TRBJ1-4; tentative D call: TRBD1 (5 bases). CDR1 and CDR2 from the germline V gene are GTSNPN and SVGIG (reference sequence). The CDR3 totals 15 residues. Trimming stripped 2 bases from V and 7 bases from J, with 17 bases between. Here the CDR3 DNA reads TGTGCCTGGAGTAATTCGAGGGGAGTAACTGAAAAACTGTTTTTT. Translation: CAWSNSRGVTEKLFF.

The rearrangement uses TRBV19 and TRBJ1-2; the match to TRBD1 covers 11 bases. Losses at the gene ends were 5 bases for V and 7 bases for J; bases not matched to a gene: 6. The germline V gene encodes CDR1 LNHDA and CDR2 SQIVND (reference sequence). The CDR3 spans 14 residues. The CDR3 DNA follows: TGTGCCAGTAGTCTCGGACAGGGGGCGGTTGGCTACACCTTC. Residues: CASSLGQGAVGYTF.

The genes are TRBV7-2 and TRBJ2-6; TRBD1 might be the D (6 bases). Between the trimmed V and J ends, which lost 6 bases and 0 bases, there was a span of 15 bases. Germline CDR1 and CDR2: SGHTA and FQGNSA. CDR3 size: 17 residues. The DNA for the CDR3 is TGTGCCAGCAGTCTAACAACAGGGTACTCTGGGGCCAACGTCCTGACTTTC. Translated, it gives CASSLTTGYSGANVLTF.

This CDR3 reads CASSRGTVALETQYF. DNA for the CDR3: TGTGCCAGCAGTAGAGGGACAGTCGCCCTAGAGACCCAGTACTTC. The chain couples TRBV27 to TRBJ2-5, with TRBD1 matching over 7 bases. This CDR3 region has 15 residues. V lost 5 bases to trimming and J lost 4 bases; unmatched junction nucleotides: 10. Germline CDR1 and CDR2: MNHEY and SMNVEV (reference sequence).

The chain has TRBV6-5 and TRBJ2-1; D is undetermined. Per the germline V gene, CDR1 is MNHEY and CDR2 is SVGAGI. V was shortened by 5 bases and J by 0 bases, with 11 bases between the two germline ends. The CDR3 has 15 amino acids. CDR3 DNA sequence: TGTGCCAGCAGTAGTCTGTCGAGCTCCTACAATGAGCAGTTCTTC. Protein product: CASSSLSSSYNEQFF.

The V and J genes are TRBV30 and TRBJ1-1; possibly TRBD1 for D (5 bases). The CDR3 is 14 residues long. The germline CDR1 and CDR2 sequences are GTSNPN and SVGIG (reference sequence). Trimming removed 1 base from V and 5 bases from J, with 14 bases in between. CDR3 sequence (DNA): TGTGCCTGGAGTGCAGGGTATGAAAGAACTGAAGCTTTCTTT. This translates into CAWSAGYERTEAFF.

The chain combines TRBV21-1 with TRBJ1-2; TRBD1 is the table's D call, not checked against the DNA. TRBV21-1 is an annotated pseudogene. The CDR3 runs 15 residues. The CDR3 DNA is TGTGCCAGCAGTCCGGACAGGGGGCTAGGCTATGGCTACACCTTC. It is translated as CASSPDRGLGYGYTF.

This chain uses TRBV10-3 with TRBJ1-5, with D unresolved. The V and J ends lost 6 bases and 3 bases respectively, with 21 bases between them. CDR3 length: 17 amino acids. Germline-derived CDR1 and CDR2 are ENHRY and SYGVKD. This CDR3 is CAISELGGQSYNQPQHF. The CDR3 nucleotides read TGTGCCATCAGCGAGCTAGGAGGGCAGAGCTACAATCAGCCCCAGCATTTT.

The chain couples TRBV25-1 to TRBJ1-4, with 7 positions matching TRBD1. Unmatched junction bases numbered 4, after V lost 3 bases and J lost 3 bases. The CDR3 spans 15 residues. Germline loops: CDR1 MGHDK, CDR2 SYGVNS. DNA of the CDR3: TGTGCCAGCAGTGACCCCGGGACAGCTAATGAAAAACTGTTTTTT. As protein: CASSDPGTANEKLFF.

This clone was seen a few times. The chain couples TRBV18 to TRBJ1-2, with D perhaps matching TRBD1 (6 bases). V was pared by 0 bases and J by 2 bases, with 13 bases between. Germline CDR1 reads KGHSH; CDR2 reads LQKENI. The CDR3 spans 16 residues. The CDR3 nucleotides read TGTGCCAGCTCACCACCAGACGGGACACCCAACTATGGCTACACCTTC. Protein product: CASSPPDGTPNYGYTF.

CDR3: CASSLPRTRGQPQHF. The CDR3 bases are TGTGCCAGCAGTTTACCCCGGACCAGAGGTCAGCCCCAGCATTTT. The V call is TRBV28, the J call TRBJ1-5; no clear D. Between the trimmed V and J ends, which lost 2 bases and 6 bases, there was a span of 14 bases. Germline V gene lookup returns CDR1 MDHEN and CDR2 SYDVKM. The CDR3 spans 15 residues.